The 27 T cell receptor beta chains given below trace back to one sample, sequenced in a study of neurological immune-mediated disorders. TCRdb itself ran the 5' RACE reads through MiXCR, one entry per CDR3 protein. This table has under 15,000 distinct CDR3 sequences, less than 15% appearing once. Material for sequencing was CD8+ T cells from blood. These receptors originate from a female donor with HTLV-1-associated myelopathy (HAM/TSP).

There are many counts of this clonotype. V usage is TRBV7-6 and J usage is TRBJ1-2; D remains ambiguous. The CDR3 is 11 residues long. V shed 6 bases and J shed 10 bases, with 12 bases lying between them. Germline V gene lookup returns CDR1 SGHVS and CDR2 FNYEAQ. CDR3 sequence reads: CASRTGRNYTF. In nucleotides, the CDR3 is TGTGCCAGCAGAACCGGGAGGAACTACACCTTC.

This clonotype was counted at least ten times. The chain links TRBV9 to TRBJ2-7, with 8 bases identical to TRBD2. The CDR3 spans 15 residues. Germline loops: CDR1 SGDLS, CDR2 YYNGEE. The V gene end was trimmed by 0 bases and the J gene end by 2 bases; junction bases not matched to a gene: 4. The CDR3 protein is CASSVAGGSTYEQYF. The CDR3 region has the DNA TGTGCCAGCAGCGTAGCGGGGGGGTCCACCTACGAGCAGTACTTC.

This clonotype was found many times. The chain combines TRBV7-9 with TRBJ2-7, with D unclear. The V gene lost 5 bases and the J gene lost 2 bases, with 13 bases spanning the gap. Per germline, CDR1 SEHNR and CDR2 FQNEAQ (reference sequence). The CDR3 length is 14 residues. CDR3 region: CASSPRLGAYEQYF. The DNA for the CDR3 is TGTGCCAGCAGCCCTCGCCTAGGCGCCTACGAGCAGTACTTC.

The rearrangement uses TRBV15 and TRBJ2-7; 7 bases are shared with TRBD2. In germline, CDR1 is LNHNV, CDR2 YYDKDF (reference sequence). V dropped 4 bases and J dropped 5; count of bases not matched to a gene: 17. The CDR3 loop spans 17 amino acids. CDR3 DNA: TGTGCCACCAGCACACAGGCGGGGGAGACGGGGAGTAACGAGCAGTACTTC. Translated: CATSTQAGETGSNEQYF.

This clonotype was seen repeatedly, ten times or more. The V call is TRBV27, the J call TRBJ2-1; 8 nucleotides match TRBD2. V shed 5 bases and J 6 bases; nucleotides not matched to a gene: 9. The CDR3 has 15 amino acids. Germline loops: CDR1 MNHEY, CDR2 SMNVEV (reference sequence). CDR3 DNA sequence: TGTGCCAGCAGTGCTGACCCGCGGGGGGTCAATGAGCAGTTCTTC. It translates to CASSADPRGVNEQFF.

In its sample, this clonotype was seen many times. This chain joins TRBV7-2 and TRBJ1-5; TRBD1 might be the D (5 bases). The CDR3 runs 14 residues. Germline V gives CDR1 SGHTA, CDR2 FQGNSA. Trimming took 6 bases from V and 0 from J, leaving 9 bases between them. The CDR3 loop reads CASRSTDSNQPQHF. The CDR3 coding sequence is TGTGCCAGCAGATCGACAGATAGCAATCAGCCCCAGCATTTT.

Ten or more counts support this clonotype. CDR3 amino acids: CASSPSQGGSTEAFF. CDR3 sequence (DNA): TGCGCCAGCAGCCCTTCCCAGGGGGGATCCACTGAAGCTTTCTTT. The chain links TRBV4-1 to TRBJ1-1, with 7 bases matching TRBD1. The germline gives CDR1 MGHRA, CDR2 YSYEKL. This CDR3 is built from 15 residues. J was trimmed by 4 bases and V by 4 bases; bases with no gene match: 9.

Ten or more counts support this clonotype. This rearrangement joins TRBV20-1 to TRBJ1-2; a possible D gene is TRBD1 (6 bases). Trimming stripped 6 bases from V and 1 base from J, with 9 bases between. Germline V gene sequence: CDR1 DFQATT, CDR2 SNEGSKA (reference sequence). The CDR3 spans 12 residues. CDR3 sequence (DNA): TGCAGTGCACAGGGAAATAACTATGGCTACACCTTC. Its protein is CSAQGNNYGYTF.

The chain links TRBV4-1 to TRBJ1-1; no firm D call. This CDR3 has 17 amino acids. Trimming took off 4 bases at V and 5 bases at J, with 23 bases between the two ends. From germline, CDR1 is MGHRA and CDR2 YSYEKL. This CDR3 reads CASSPTSPPSAGTEAFF. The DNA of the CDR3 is TGCGCCAGCAGCCCAACCTCGCCCCCCTCAGCGGGGACTGAAGCTTTCTTT.

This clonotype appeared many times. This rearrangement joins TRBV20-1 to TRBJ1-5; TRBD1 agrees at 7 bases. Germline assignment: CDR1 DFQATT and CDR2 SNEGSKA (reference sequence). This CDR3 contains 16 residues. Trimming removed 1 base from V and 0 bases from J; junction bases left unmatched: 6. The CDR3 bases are TGCAGTGCTAGAGGCAGGGGGGGTTATAGCAATCAGCCCCAGCATTTT. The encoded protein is CSARGRGGYSNQPQHF.

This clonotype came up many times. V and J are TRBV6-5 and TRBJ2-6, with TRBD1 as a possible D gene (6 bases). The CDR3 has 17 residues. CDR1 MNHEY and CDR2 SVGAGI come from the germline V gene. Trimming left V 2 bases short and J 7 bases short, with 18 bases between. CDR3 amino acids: CASSYKTGASRANVLTF. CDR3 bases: TGTGCCAGCAGTTACAAGACAGGAGCCTCGAGAGCCAACGTCCTGACTTTC.

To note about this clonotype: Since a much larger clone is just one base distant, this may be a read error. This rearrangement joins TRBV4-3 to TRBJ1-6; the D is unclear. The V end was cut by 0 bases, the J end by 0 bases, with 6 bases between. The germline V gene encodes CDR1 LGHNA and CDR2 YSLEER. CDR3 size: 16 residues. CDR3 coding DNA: TGCGCCAGCAGCCAAGATCGGGGCTCCTATAATTCACCCCTCCACTTT. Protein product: CASSQDRGSYNSPLHF.

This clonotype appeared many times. CDR3 nucleotide sequence: TGCAGCGTTGCCCCCCGAGGCAGGAACACCGGGGAGCTGTTTTTT. This translates into CSVAPRGRNTGELFF. The chain couples TRBV29-1 to TRBJ2-2; the D is unclear. Trimming cost V 4 bases and J 1 base, with 13 bases left between them. The CDR3 is 15 residues long. Germline V CDR1 and CDR2: SQVTM, ANQGSEA.

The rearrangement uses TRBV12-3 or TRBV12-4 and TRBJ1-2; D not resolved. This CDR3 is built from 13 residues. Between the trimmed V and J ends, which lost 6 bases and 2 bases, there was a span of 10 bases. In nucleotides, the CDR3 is TGTGCCAGCAGGACCACAGCAAACTATGGCTACACCTTC. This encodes CASRTTANYGYTF.

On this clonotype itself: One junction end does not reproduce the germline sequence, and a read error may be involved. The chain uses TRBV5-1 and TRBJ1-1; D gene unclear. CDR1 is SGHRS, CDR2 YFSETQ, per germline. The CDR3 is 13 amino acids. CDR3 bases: TGCGCCAGTAGCTCTCTGATGAACAATGAAGCTTTCTTT. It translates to CASSSLMNNEAFF. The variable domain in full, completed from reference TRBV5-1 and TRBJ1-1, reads KAGVTQTPRYLIKTRGQQVTLSCSPISGHRSVSWYQQTPGQGLQFLFEYFSETQRNKGNFPGRFSGRQFSNSRSEMNVSTLELGDSALYLCASSSLMNNEAFFGQGTRLTVV.

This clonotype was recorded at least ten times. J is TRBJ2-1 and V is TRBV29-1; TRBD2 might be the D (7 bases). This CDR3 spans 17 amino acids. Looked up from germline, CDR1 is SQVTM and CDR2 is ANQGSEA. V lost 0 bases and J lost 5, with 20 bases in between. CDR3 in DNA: TGCAGCGTTGAAGATCTCGGGGGGCAGGGTGTAGACAATGAGCAGTTCTTC. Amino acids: CSVEDLGGQGVDNEQFF.

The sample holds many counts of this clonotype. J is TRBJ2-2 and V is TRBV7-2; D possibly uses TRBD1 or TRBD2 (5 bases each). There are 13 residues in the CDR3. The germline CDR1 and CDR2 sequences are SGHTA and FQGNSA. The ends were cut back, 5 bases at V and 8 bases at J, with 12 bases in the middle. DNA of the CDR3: TGTGCCAGCAGCGCTGGGACCACGGGGGAGCTGTTTTTT. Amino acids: CASSAGTTGELFF.

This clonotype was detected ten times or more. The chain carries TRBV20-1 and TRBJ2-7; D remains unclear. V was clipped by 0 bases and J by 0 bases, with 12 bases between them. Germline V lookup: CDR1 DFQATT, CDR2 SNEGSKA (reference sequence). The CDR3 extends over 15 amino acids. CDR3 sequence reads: CSARDRTSFSYEQYF. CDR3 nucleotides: TGCAGTGCTAGAGACAGGACGTCCTTCTCCTACGAGCAGTACTTC.

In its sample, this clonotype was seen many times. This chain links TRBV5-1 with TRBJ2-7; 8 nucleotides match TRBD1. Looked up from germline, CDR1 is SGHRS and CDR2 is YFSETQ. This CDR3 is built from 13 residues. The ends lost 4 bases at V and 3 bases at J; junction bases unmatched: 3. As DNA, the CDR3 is TGCGCCAGCAGCAGGACAGGGAGCTACGAGCAGTACTTC. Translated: CASSRTGSYEQYF.

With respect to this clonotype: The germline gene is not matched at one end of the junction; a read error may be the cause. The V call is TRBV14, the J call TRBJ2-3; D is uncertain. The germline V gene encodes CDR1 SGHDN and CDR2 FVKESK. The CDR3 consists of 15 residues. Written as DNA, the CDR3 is TGTGCCAGCAGCGGGGTTCACCCCCTCACATATACGCAGTATTTT. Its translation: CASSGVHPLTYTQYF.

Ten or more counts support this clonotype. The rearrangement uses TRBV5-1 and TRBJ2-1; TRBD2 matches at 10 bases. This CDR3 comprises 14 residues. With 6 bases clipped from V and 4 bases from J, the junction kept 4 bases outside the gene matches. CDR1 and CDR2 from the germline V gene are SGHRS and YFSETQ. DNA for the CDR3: TGCGCCAGCACTAGCGGGGGAGGATACAATGAGCAGTTCTTC. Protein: CASTSGGGYNEQFF. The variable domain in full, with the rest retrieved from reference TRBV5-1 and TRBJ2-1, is KAGVTQTPRYLIKTRGQQVTLSCSPISGHRSVSWYQQTPGQGLQFLFEYFSETQRNKGNFPGRFSGRQFSNSRSEMNVSTLELGDSALYLCASTSGGGYNEQFFGPGTRLTVL.

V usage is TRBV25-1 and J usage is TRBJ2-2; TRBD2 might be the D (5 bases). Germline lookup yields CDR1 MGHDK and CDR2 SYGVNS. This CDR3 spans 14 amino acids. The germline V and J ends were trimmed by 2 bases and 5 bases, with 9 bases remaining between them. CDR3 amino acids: CASSERRETGELFF. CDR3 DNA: TGTGCCAGCAGTGAAAGAAGGGAGACCGGGGAGCTGTTTTTT.

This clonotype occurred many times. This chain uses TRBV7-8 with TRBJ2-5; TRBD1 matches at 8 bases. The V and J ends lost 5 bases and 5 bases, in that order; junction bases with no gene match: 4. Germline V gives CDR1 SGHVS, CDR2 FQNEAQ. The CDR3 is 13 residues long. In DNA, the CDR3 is TGTGCCAGCAGCCTTGGGACAGGCGAGACCCAGTACTTC. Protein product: CASSLGTGETQYF.

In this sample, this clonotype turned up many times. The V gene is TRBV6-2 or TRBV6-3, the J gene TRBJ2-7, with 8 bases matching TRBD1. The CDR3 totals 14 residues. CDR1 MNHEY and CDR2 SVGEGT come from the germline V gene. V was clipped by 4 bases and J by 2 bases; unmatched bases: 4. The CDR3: CASSSPGQAYEQYF. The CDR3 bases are TGTGCCAGCAGTTCCCCGGGACAGGCCTACGAGCAGTACTTC.

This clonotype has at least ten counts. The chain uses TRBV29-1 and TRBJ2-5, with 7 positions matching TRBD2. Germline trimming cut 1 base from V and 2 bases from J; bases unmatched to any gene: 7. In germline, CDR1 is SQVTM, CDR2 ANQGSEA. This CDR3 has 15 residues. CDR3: CSVEASAGVQETQYF. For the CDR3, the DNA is TGCAGCGTTGAAGCCTCCGCGGGGGTTCAAGAGACCCAGTACTTC.

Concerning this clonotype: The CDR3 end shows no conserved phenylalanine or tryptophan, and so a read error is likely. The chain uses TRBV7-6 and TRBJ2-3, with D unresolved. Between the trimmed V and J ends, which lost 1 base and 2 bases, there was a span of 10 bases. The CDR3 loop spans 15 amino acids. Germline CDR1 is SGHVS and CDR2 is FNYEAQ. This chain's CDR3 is CASSLVVSVTDTQYL. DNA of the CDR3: TGTGCCAGCAGCTTAGTGGTGTCTGTCACAGATACGCAGTATCTT.

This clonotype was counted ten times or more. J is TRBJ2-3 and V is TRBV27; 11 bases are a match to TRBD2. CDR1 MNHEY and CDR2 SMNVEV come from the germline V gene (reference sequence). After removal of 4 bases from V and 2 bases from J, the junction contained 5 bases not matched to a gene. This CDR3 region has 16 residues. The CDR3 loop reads CASSSRLAGPTDTQYF. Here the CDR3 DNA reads TGTGCCAGCAGTTCGCGACTAGCGGGGCCCACAGATACGCAGTATTTT.